These T cell receptor beta chains were read from a single sample in a study of shared clonotypes between healthy human individuals. Clones were read by immunoSEQ multiplex PCR, and TCRdb kept only the in-frame ones, dropping some. Here the sample spans some 2 million clones, roughly 94% being singletons. The sample comprised naive CD4+ T cells sorted from blood. These receptors originate from a man aged 18 to 35 in good health. Each CDR3 is given with its conserved first and last residue. The D gene is left open where the match is weak. Size is omitted from some rows. Given values are once, few, many or a class for expanded clones.

j_gene,v_gene,d_gene,abundance,CDR3aa,CDR3nt
TRBJ2-7,TRBV11-2,TRBD1,-,CASSLERTGSEQYF,TGTGCCAGCAGCTTAGAAAGGACAGGGAGCGAGCAGTACTTC
TRBJ1-5,TRBV6-5,-,-,CASSYEADQPQHF,TGTGCCAGCAGTTACGAGGCGGATCAGCCCCAGCATTTT
TRBJ2-3,TRBV18,-,-,CASSPGLGHTDTQYF,TGTGCCAGCTCACCAGGCCTGGGGCACACAGATACGCAGTATTTT
TRBJ2-2,TRBV19,-,once,CASSDQPTRVTGELFF,TGTGCCAGTTCAGACCAGCCTACTAGGGTCACCGGGGAGCTGTTTTTT
TRBJ2-3,TRBV6-1,-,-,CASSNSGTYTYF,TGTGCCAGCAGTAATTCCGGGACATACACGTATTTT
TRBJ1-6,TRBV5-1,TRBD1,once,CASSKNRGGSYNSPLHF,TGCGCCAGCAGCAAAAACAGGGGCGGGTCCTATAATTCACCCCTCCACTTT
TRBJ1-6,TRBV28,-,-,CASRSRVLYNSPLHF,TGTGCCAGCAGGAGCAGGGTGTTATATAATTCACCCCTCCACTTT
TRBJ1-1,TRBV27,-,-,CASSLLATFRTEAFF,TGTGCCAGCAGTTTATTGGCCACCTTCCGCACTGAAGCTTTCTTT
TRBJ1-1,TRBV19,-,-,CASSLRDGNTEAFF,TGTGCCAGTAGCTTACGGGACGGGAACACTGAAGCTTTCTTT
TRBJ2-3,TRBV5-1,TRBD1,once,CASSWETGKVTDTQYF,TGCGCCAGCAGCTGGGAGACAGGGAAGGTGACAGATACGCAGTATTTT
TRBJ1-5,TRBV6-1,-,-,CAILGGPNQPQHF,TGTGCCATCCTGGGGGGACCCAATCAGCCCCAGCATTTT
TRBJ2-5,TRBV5-1,-,-,CASSPVAGQETQYF,TGCGCCAGCAGCCCCGTGGCAGGACAAGAGACCCAGTACTTC
TRBJ2-3,TRBV11-2,TRBD1,-,CASSLDLDRVFPGTDTQYF,TGTGCCAGCAGCTTAGATCTGGACAGGGTATTTCCGGGCACAGATACGCAGTATTTT
TRBJ2-5,TRBV5-1,-,-,CASSRPTPTYQETQYF,TGCGCCAGCAGCAGACCCACACCGACCTACCAAGAGACCCAGTACTTC
TRBJ1-2,TRBV2,-,-,CASSQGSDYGYTF,TGTGCCAGCAGCCAGGGGAGCGACTATGGCTACACCTTC
TRBJ2-5,TRBV10-3,TRBD2,-,CAIGLAGVETQYF,TGTGCCATCGGGCTAGCGGGAGTGGAGACCCAGTACTTC
TRBJ2-5,TRBV25-1,-,-,CASSEETQYF,TGTGCCAGCAGTGAGGAGACCCAGTACTTC
TRBJ2-5,TRBV7-9,-,-,CASSFRTGEETQYF,TGTGCCAGCAGCTTCCGGACTGGGGAAGAGACCCAGTACTTC
TRBJ2-7,TRBV7-2,-,-,CASSRRGWTAVGYDEQYF,TGTGCCAGCAGCCGCCGCGGGTGGACAGCGGTTGGATACGACGAGCAGTACTTC
TRBJ2-2,TRBV7-9,-,-,CASSLGQAGAAGELFF,TGTGCCAGCAGCTTGGGGCAGGCCGGCGCGGCCGGGGAGCTGTTTTTT